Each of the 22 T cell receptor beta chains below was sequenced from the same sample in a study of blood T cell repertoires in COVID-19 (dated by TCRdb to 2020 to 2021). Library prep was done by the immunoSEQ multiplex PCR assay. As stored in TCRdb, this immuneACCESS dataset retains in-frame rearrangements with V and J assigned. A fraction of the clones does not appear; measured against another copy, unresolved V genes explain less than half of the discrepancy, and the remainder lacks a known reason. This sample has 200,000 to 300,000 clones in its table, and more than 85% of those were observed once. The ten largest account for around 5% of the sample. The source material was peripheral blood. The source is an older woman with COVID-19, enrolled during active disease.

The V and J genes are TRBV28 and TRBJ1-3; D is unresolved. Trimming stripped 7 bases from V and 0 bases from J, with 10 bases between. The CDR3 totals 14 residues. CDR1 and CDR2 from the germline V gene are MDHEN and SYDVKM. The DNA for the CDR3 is TGTGCCAGCAAGGTGAGCGGCTCTGGAAACACCATATATTTT. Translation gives CASKVSGSGNTIYF.

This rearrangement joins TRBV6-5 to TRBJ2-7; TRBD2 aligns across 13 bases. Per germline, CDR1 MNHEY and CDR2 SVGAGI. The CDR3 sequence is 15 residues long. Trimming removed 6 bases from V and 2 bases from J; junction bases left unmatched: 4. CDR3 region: CASSLGLAGAYEQYF. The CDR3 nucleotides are TGTGCCAGCAGCCTCGGACTAGCGGGAGCCTACGAGCAGTACTTC.

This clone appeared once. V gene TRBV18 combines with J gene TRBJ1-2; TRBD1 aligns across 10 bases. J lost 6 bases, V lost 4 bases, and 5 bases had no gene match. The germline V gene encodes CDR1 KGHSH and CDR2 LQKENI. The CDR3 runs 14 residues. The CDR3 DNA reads TGTGCCAGCTCACTGAAAGGGACAGGGGATGGCTACACCTTC. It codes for CASSLKGTGDGYTF. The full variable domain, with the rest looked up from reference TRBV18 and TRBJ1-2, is NAGVMQNPRHLVRRRGQEARLRCSPMKGHSHVYWYRQLPEEGLKFMVYLQKENIIDESGMPKERFSAEFPKEGPSILRIQQVVRGDSAAYFCASSLKGTGDGYTFGSGTRLTVV.

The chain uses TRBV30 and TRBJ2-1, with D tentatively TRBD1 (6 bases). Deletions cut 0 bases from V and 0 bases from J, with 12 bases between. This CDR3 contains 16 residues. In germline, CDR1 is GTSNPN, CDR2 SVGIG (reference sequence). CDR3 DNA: TGTGCCTGGAGTGTAGCCGACAGGATCTCCTACAATGAGCAGTTCTTC. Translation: CAWSVADRISYNEQFF. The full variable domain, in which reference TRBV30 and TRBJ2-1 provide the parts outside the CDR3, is SQTIHQWPATLVQPVGSPLSLECTVEGTSNPNLYWYRQAAGRGLQLLFYSVGIGQISSEVPQNLSASRPQDRQFILSSKKLLLSDSGFYLCAWSVADRISYNEQFFGPGTRLTVL.

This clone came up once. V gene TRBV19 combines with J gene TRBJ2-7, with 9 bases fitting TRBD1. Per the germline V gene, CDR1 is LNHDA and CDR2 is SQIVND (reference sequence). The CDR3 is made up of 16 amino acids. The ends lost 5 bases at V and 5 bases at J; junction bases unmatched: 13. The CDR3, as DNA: TGTGCCAGTAGTGCCACTGGACAGGGGCTCCGGGACGAGCAGTACTTC. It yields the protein CASSATGQGLRDEQYF. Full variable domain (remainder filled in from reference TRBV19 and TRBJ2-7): DGGITQSPKYLFRKEGQNVTLSCEQNLNHDAMYWYRQDPGQGLRLIYYSQIVNDFQKGDIAEGYSVSREKKESFPLTVTSAQKNPTAFYLCASSATGQGLRDEQYFGPGTRLTVT.

Here the CDR3 DNA reads TGTGCCAGCAGCCCTCTCGATTGGGGCGTGGATGGCTACACCTTC. Residues: CASSPLDWGVDGYTF. V and J are TRBV7-9 and TRBJ1-2; D is perhaps TRBD1 (5 bases). V shed 5 bases and J shed 6 bases, with 19 bases lying between them. The CDR3 runs to 15 residues. Germline V CDR1 and CDR2: SEHNR, FQNEAQ (reference sequence).

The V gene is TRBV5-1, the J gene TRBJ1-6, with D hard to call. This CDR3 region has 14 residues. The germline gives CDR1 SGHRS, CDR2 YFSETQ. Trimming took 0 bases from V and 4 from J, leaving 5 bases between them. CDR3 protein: CASSLAQYNSPLHF. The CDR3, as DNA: TGCGCCAGCAGCTTGGCGCAGTATAATTCACCCCTCCACTTT.

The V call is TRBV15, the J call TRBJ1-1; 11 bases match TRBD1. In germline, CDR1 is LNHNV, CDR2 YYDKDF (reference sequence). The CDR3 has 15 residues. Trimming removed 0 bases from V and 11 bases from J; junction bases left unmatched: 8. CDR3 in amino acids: CATSRDREGDRGAFF. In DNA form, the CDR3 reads TGTGCCACCAGCAGAGATCGGGAAGGGGACAGGGGGGCTTTCTTT.

CDR3 loop: CASSYIGEQYF. The CDR3 nucleotides are TGTGCCAGCAGTTACATCGGCGAGCAGTACTTC. The chain has TRBV6-5 and TRBJ2-7; D is ambiguous. The germline V gene has CDR1 MNHEY and CDR2 SVGAGI. The CDR3 covers 11 residues. V was shortened by 2 bases and J by 6 bases, with 5 bases between the two germline ends.

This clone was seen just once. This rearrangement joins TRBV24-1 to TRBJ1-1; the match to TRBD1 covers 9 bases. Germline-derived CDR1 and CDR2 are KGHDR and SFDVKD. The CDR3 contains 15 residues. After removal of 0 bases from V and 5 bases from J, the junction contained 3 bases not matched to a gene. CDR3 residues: CATSDLRTGVTEAFF. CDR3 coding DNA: TGTGCCACCAGTGATTTGCGGACAGGGGTTACTGAAGCTTTCTTT.

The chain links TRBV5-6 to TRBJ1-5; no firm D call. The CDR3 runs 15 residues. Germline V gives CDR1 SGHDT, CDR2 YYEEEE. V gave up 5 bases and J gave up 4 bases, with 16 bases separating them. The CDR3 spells CASSKNLLQNQPQHF. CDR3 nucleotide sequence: TGTGCCAGCAGTAAAAACCTCCTCCAGAATCAGCCCCAGCATTTT.

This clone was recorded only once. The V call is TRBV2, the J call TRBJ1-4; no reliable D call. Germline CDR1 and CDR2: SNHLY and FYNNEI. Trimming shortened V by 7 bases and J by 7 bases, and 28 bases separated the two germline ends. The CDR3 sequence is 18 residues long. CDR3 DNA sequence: TGTGCCAGCAACAGACATGTAGGTGGAAGTGGATTGGGTGAAAAACTGTTTTTT. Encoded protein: CASNRHVGGSGLGEKLFF. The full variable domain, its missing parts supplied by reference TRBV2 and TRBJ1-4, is EPEVTQTPSHQVTQMGQEVILRCVPISNHLYFYWYRQILGQKVEFLVSFYNNEISEKSEIFDDQFSVERPDGSNFTLKIRSTKLEDSAMYFCASNRHVGGSGLGEKLFFGSGTQLSVL.

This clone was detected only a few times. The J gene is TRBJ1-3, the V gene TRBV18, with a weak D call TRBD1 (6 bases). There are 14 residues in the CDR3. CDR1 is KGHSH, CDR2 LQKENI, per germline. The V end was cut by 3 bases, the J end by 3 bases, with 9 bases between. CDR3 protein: CASSPGQLGNTIYF. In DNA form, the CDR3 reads TGTGCCAGCTCACCCGGACAGCTTGGAAACACCATATATTTT.

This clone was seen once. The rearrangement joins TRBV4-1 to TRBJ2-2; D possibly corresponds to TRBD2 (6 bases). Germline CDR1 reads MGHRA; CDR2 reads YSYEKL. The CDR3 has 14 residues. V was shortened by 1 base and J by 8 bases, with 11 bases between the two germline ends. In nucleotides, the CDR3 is TGCGCCAGCAGCCAAGCTCGGGGGTATGGGGAGCTGTTTTTT. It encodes CASSQARGYGELFF.

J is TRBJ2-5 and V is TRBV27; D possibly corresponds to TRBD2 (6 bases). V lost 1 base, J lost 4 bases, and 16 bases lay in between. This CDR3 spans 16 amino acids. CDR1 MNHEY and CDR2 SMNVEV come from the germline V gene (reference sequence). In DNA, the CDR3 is TGTGCCAGCAGTTTATTGGGAGGCTCCGGTGCAGAGACCCAGTACTTC. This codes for CASSLLGGSGAETQYF.

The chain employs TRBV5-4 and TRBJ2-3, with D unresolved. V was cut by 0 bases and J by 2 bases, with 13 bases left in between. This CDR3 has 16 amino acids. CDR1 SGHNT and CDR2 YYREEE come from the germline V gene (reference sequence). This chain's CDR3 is CASSLGGFKLTDTQYF. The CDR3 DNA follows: TGTGCCAGCAGCTTGGGCGGCTTTAAACTCACAGATACGCAGTATTTT. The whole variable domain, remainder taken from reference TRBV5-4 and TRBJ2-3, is ETGVTQSPTHLIKTRGQQVTLRCSSQSGHNTVSWYQQALGQGPQFIFQYYREEENGRGNFPPRFSGLQFPNYSSELNVNALELDDSALYLCASSLGGFKLTDTQYFGPGTRLTVL.

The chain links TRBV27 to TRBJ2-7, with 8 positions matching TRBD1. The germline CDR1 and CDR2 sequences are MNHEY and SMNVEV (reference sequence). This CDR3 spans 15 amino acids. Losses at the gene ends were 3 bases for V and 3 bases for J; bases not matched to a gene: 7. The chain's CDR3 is CASSFLDRVLYEQYF. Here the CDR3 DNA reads TGTGCCAGCAGTTTCTTGGACAGGGTCCTCTACGAGCAGTACTTC.

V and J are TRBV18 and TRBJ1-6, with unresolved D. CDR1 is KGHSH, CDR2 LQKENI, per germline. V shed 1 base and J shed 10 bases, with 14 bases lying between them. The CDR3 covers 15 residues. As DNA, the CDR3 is TGTGCCAGCTCACCACTAGAGGGTTTAAACTCACCCCTCCACTTT. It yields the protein CASSPLEGLNSPLHF.

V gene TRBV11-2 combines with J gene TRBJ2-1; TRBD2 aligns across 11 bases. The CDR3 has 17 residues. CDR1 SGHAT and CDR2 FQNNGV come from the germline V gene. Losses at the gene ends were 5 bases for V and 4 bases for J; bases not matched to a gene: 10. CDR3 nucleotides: TGTGCCAGCAGCCCAAGACTAGCGGGATTTACGTACAATGAGCAGTTCTTC. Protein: CASSPRLAGFTYNEQFF.

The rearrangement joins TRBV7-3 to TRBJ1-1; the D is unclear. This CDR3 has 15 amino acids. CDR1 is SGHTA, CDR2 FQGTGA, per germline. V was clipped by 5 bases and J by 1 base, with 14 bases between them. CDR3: CASSPSGGSNTEAFF. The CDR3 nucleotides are TGTGCCAGCAGCCCAAGCGGAGGATCGAACACTGAAGCTTTCTTT.

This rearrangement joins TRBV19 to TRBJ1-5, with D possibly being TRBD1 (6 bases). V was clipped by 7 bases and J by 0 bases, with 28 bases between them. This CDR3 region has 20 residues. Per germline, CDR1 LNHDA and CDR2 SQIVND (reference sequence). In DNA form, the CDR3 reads TGTGCCAGTACCGCCCTGGCCGGACAGTTCGCACAACATAGCAATCAGCCCCAGCATTTT. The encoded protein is CASTALAGQFAQHSNQPQHF.

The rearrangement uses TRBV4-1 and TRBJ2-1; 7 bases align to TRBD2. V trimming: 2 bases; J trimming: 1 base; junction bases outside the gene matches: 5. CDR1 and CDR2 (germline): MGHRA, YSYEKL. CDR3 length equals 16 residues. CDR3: CASSQPGRRSYNEQFF. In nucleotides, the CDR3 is TGCGCCAGCAGCCAACCCGGGAGGAGGTCCTACAATGAGCAGTTCTTC.